The source of this T cell receptor beta chain is a study of blood T cell repertoires in COVID-19. The CDR3 is 13 amino acids. The ends were cut back, 7 bases at V and 5 bases at J, with 12 bases in the middle. The data were produced by immunoSEQ multiplex PCR, yet TCRdb's version contains in-frame clones alone and is incomplete. The sample holds 300,000 to 350,000 clones, approximately 90% seen once. Enrolled during active infection, Seattle patients were then followed longitudinally. The rearrangement uses TRBV12-3 or TRBV12-4 and TRBJ1-3; TRBD1 might be the D (6 bases). The specimen sequenced was peripheral blood. The clonotype originates from a man under 40 with COVID-19, enrolled during active disease. The CDR3 protein is CASKPTGRNTIYF. CDR3 sequence (DNA): TGTGCCAGCAAGCCGACAGGCCGAAACACCATATATTTT.